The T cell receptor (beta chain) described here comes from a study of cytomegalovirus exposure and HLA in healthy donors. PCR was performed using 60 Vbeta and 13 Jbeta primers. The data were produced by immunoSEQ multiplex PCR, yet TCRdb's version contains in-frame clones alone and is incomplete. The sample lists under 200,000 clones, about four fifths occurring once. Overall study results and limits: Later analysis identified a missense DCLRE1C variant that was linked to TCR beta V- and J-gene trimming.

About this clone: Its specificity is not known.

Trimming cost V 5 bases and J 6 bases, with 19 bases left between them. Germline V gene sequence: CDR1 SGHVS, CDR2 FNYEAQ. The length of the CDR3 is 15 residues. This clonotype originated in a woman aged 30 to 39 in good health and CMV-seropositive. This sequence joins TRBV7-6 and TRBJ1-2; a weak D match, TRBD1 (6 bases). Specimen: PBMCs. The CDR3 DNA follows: TGTGCCAGCAGCACCTTCCGGGGCGCAGGGGATGGCTACACCTTC. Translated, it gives CASSTFRGAGDGYTF.